This T cell receptor (beta chain) was observed in a study of T-cell memory formation after mild COVID-19. Study observations and caveats: Clones contracting over day 15 to 85 were CD4/CD8 balanced, with later expanders leaning CD4+.

Constant-segment primers and 5'RACE yielded cDNA libraries for TCR alpha and TCR beta, each carrying sample barcodes and UMIs. TCRdb re-analysed the 5' RACE reads in MiXCR, keeping a single row per CDR3 protein. The sample lists fewer than 60,000 distinct CDR3 sequences, 25% to 35% occurring once. This clonotype has just a few counts. The antigen remains undetermined. V lost 7 bases, J lost 0 bases, and 11 bases lay in between. The CDR3 is 14 amino acids. From germline, CDR1 is SEHNR and CDR2 FQNEAQ (reference sequence). Sequencing was done on a sample of PBMCs or a T cell subset sorted from them (not recorded which). The sequence was obtained from a man younger than 35 who had mild COVID-19 (a few samples of this study predate the infection). Cell type and time point are not known. This chain joins TRBV7-9 and TRBJ2-3, with D possibly called TRBD1 or TRBD2 (5 bases each). In DNA form, the CDR3 reads TGTGCCAGCACGGGGACCTCTAGCACAGATACGCAGTATTTT. Its protein product is CASTGTSSTDTQYF.